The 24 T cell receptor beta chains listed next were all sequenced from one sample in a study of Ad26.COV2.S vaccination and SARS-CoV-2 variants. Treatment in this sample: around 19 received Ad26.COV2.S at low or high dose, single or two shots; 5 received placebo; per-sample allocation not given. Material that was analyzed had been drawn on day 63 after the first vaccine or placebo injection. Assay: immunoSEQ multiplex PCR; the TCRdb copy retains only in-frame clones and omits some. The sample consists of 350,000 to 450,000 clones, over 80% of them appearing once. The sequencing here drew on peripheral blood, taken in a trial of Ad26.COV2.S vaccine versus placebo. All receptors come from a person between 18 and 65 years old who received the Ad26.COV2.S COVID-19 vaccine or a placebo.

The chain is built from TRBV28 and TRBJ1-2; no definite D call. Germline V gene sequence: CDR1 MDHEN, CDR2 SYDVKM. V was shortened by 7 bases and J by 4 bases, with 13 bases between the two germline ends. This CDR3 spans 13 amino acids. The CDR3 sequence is CASTDGASYGYTF. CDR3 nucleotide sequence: TGTGCCAGCACAGACGGTGCATCCTATGGCTACACCTTC.

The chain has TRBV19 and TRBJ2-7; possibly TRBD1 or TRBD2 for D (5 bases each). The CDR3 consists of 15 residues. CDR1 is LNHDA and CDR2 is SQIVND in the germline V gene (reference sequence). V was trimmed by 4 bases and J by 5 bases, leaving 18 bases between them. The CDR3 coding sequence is TGTGCCAGTAGTACCAGGGACGTGTCATCCCACGAGCAGTACTTC. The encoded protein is CASSTRDVSSHEQYF.

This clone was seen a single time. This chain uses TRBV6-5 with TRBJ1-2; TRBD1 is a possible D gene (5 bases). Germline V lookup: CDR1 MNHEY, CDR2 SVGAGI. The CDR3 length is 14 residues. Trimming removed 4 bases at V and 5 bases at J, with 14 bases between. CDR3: CASSSTGRRYGYTF. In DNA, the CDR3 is TGTGCCAGCAGTTCAACGGGACGGAGGTATGGCTACACCTTC.

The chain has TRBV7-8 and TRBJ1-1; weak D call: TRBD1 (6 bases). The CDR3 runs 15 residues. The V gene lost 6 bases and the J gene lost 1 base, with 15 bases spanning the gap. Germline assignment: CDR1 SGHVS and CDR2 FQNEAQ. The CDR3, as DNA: TGTGCCAGCAGTCCCTCGGGACATCCGAACACTGAAGCTTTCTTT. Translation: CASSPSGHPNTEAFF.

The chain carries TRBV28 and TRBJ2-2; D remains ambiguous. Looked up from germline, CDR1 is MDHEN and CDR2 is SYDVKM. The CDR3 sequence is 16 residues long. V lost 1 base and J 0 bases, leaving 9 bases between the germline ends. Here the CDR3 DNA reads TGTGCCAGCAGTTTATTACCGCTATCGAACACCGGGGAGCTGTTTTTT. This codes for CASSLLPLSNTGELFF.

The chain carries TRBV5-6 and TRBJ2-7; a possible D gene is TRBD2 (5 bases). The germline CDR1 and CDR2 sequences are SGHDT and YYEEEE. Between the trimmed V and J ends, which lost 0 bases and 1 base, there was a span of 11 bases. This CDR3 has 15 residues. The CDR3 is CASSLDRRRSYEQYF. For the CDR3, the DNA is TGTGCCAGCAGCTTGGATAGAAGGAGGTCCTACGAGCAGTACTTC. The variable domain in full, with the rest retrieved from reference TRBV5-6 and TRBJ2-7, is DAGVTQSPTHLIKTRGQQVTLRCSPKSGHDTVSWYQQALGQGPQFIFQYYEEEERQRGNFPDRFSGHQFPNYSSELNVNALLLGDSALYLCASSLDRRRSYEQYFGPGTRLTVT.

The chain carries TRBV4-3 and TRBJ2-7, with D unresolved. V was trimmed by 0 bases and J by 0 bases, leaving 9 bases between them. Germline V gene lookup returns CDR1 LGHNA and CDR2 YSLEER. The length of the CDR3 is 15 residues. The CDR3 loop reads CASSQDPGTSYEQYF. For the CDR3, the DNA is TGCGCCAGCAGCCAAGATCCTGGTACCTCCTACGAGCAGTACTTC.

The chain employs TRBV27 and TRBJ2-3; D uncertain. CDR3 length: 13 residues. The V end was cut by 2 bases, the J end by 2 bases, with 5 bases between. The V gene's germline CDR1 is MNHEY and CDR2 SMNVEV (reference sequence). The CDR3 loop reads CASSLRSTDTQYF. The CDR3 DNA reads TGTGCCAGCAGTTTACGGTCCACAGATACGCAGTATTTT.

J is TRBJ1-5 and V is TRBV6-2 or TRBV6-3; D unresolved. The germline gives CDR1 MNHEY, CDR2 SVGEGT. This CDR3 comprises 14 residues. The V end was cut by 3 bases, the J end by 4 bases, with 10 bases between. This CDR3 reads CASSYLHSNQPQHF. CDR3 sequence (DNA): TGTGCCAGCAGTTATCTTCACAGTAATCAGCCCCAGCATTTT.

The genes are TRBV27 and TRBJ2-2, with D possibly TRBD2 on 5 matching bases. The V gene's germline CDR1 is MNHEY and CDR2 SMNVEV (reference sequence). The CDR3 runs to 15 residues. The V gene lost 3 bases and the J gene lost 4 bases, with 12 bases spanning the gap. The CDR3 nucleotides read TGTGCCAGCAGTTTTTTAGCGAGGAGCACCGGGGAGCTGTTTTTT. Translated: CASSFLARSTGELFF.

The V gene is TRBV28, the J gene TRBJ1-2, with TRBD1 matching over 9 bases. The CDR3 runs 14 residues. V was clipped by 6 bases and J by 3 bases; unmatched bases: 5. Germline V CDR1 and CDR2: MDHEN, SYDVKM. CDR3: CASRGTGIDYGYTF. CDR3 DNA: TGTGCCAGCAGGGGGACAGGGATCGACTATGGCTACACCTTC.

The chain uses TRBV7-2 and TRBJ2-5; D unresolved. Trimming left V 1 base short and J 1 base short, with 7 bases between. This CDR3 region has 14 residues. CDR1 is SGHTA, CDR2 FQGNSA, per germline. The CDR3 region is CASSLGQFQETQYF. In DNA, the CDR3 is TGTGCCAGCAGCTTAGGACAATTCCAAGAGACCCAGTACTTC.

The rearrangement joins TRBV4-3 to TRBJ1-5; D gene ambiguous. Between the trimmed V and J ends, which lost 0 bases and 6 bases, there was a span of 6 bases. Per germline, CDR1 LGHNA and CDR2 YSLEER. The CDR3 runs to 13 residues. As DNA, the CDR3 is TGCGCCAGCAGCCAAGAGGAAGGTCAGCCCCAGCATTTT. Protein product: CASSQEEGQPQHF.

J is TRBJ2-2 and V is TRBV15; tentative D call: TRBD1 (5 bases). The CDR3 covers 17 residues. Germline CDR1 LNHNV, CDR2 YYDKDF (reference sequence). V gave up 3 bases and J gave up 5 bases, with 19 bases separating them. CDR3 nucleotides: TGTGCCACCAGCAGGGGGCTGGTGCAGGGTTGGACCGGGGAGCTGTTTTTT. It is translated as CATSRGLVQGWTGELFF.

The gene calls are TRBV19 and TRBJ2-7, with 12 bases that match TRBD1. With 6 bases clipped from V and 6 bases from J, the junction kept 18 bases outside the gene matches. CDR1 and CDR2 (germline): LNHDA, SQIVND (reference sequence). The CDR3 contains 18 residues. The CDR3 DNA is TGTGCCAGTAGCGGATCACGGGACAGGGGGCAAAGTACGCGCGAGCAGTACTTC. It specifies CASSGSRDRGQSTREQYF.

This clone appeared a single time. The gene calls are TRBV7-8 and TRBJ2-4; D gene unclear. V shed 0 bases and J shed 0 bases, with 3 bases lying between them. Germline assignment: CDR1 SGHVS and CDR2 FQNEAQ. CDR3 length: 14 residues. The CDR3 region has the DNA TGTGCCAGCAGCTTAGCTCTAGCCAAAAACATTCAGTACTTC. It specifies CASSLALAKNIQYF.

The CDR3 region has the DNA TGTGCCAGCAGCCAATTGGAATACGAGCAGTACTTC. Protein sequence: CASSQLEYEQYF. The V call is TRBV7-9, the J call TRBJ2-7; unclear D gene. CDR1 is SEHNR, CDR2 FQNEAQ, per germline (reference sequence). The CDR3 consists of 12 residues. With 5 bases removed from V and 4 bases from J, the gap between germline ends came to 9 bases. Complete variable domain (other parts from reference TRBV7-9 and TRBJ2-7): DTGVSQNPRHKITKRGQNVTFRCDPISEHNRLYWYRQTLGQGPEFLTYFQNEAQLEKSRLLSDRFSAERPKGSFSTLEIQRTEQGDSAMYLCASSQLEYEQYFGPGTRLTVT.

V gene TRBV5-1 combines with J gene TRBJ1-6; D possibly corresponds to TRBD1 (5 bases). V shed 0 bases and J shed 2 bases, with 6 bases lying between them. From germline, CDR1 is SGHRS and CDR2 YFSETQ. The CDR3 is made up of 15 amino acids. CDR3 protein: CASSLGGAYNSPLHF. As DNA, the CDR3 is TGCGCCAGCAGCTTGGGGGGGGCCTATAATTCACCCCTCCACTTT.

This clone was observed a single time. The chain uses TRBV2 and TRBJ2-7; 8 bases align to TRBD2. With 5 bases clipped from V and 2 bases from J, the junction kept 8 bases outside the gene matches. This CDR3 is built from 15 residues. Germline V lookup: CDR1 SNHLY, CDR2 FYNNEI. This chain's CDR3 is CASSHYTGGTYEQYF. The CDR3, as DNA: TGTGCCAGCAGTCATTACACGGGGGGGACCTACGAGCAGTACTTC.

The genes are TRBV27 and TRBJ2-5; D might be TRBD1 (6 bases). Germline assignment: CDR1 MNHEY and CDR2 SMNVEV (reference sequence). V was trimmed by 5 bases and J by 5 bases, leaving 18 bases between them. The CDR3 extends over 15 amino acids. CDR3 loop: CASSPSRGGRETQYF. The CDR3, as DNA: TGTGCCAGCAGTCCCTCCCGAGGGGGAAGGGAGACCCAGTACTTC.

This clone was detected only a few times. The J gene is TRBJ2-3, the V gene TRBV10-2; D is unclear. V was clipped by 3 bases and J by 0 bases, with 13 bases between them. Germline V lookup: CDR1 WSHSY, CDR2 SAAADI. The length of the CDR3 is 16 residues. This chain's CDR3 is CASSDGETTSTDTQYF. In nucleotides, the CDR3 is TGCGCCAGCAGTGATGGTGAGACAACTAGCACAGATACGCAGTATTTT.

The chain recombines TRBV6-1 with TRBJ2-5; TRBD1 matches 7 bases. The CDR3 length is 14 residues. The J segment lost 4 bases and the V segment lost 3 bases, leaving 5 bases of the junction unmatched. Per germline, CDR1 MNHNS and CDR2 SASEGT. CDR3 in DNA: TGTGCCAGCAGTGACGTGTGGGACAGAGAGACCCAGTACTTC. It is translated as CASSDVWDRETQYF.

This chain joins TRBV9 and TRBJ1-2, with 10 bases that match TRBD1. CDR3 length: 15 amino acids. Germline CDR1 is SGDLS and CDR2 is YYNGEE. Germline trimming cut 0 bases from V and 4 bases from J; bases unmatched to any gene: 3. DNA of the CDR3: TGTGCCAGCAGCGTAGCCGGGACAGGGGCCTATGGCTACACCTTC. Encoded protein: CASSVAGTGAYGYTF.

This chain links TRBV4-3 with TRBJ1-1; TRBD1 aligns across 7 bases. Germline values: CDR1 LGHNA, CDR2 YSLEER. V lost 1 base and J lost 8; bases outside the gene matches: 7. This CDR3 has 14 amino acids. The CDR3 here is CASSQGGRGREAFF. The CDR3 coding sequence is TGCGCCAGCAGCCAAGGTGGGAGGGGGCGAGAAGCTTTCTTT.